Following are 29 T cell receptor beta chains from one sample sequenced in a study of regulatory T cells in long-lasting Graves disease. Libraries of TCR beta came from iRepertoire HTBI primers plus Arm-PCR of CDR3 regions. TCRdb redid the calling of the multiplex PCR reads with MiXCR, one entry per CDR3 protein. Found here are a few hundred thousand distinct CDR3 sequences, around a fifth of them singletons; the top ten hold about 10%. Stated time point: newly diagnosed GD, antithyroid drugs for less than 3 months. The authors made the TCR library using RNA they extracted from PBMCs. The sample was also reused in another study, on T cells in Graves' hyperthyroidism and ophthalmopathy.

Source: peripheral blood mononuclear cells (PBMCs), taken at new diagnosis, from a patient treated with antithyroid drugs. These receptors were obtained from a woman in her twenties or thirties with Graves disease.

This clonotype was observed many times. J is TRBJ2-5 and V is TRBV2; 7 positions agree with TRBD1. This CDR3 is 15 amino acids long. From germline, CDR1 is SNHLY and CDR2 FYNNEI. The V and J ends lost 8 bases and 2 bases, in that order; junction bases with no gene match: 11. This CDR3 is CASGDDPGQQETQYF. The CDR3 coding sequence is TGTGCCAGCGGAGACGACCCGGGACAGCAAGAGACCCAGTACTTC.

This clonotype was observed many times. The rearrangement uses TRBV6-1 and TRBJ2-7; D remains ambiguous. Between the trimmed V and J ends, which lost 2 bases and 2 bases, there was a span of 7 bases. CDR1 is MNHNS, CDR2 SASEGT, per germline. The CDR3 is 13 residues long. The CDR3 nucleotides read TGTGCCAGCAGTGAACCGCCGACCTACGAGCAGTACTTC. Translation gives CASSEPPTYEQYF.

As concerns this clonotype: This probably arose from a read error, given a far larger clone one base away. The chain employs TRBV11-1 and TRBJ2-1; D could derive from TRBD1 or TRBD2 (5 bases each). V lost 4 bases and J 0 bases, leaving 10 bases between the germline ends. From germline, CDR1 is SGHAT and CDR2 FQDESV (reference sequence). This CDR3 comprises 15 residues. The CDR3 is CASSSRGDSYNEQFF. DNA for the CDR3: TGTGCCAGCAGCTCTCGAGGGGACTCCTACAATGAGCAGTTCTTC.

Many counts were recorded for this clonotype. A junction boundary mismatches the germline segment, possibly from a read error. The chain couples TRBV7-9 to TRBJ2-7; D ambiguous. Germline assignment: CDR1 SEHNR and CDR2 FQNEAQ (reference sequence). This CDR3 comprises 15 residues. CDR3 DNA sequence: TGTGCCGGCAGCTTATCGCGGTCAAGCTCCTACGAGCAGTACTTC. Amino acids: CAGSLSRSSSYEQYF.

This clonotype was recorded at least ten times. The chain joins TRBV20-1 to TRBJ1-4; 9 bases line up with TRBD1. CDR1 DFQATT and CDR2 SNEGSKA come from the germline V gene (reference sequence). The CDR3 sequence is 15 residues long. Trimming removed 3 bases from V and 5 bases from J; junction bases left unmatched: 7. CDR3 sequence (DNA): TGCAGTGCTAGCCCGCCGGGACAGGGAAATGAAAAACTGTTTTTT. Translated, it gives CSASPPGQGNEKLFF.

This clonotype was detected only a few times. A much larger clone lies one base from this, so it may be a read error. This chain uses TRBV12-3 or TRBV12-4 with TRBJ1-1, with D possibly TRBD1 on 5 matching bases. The CDR3 has 14 amino acids. The V end was cut by 3 bases, the J end by 7 bases, with 15 bases between. CDR3 loop: CASSLTNRRHEAFF. CDR3 nucleotides: TGTGCCAGCAGTTTGACAAACAGGCGCCATGAAGCTTTCTTT.

This clonotype was detected ten times or more. The rearrangement links TRBV2 to TRBJ1-2; TRBD1 aligns across 10 bases. The junction had 6 bases not matched to a gene; V was cut back by 6 bases and J by 8 bases. The germline CDR1 and CDR2 sequences are SNHLY and FYNNEI. The CDR3 length is 13 residues. The CDR3 DNA is TGTGCCAGCAGCCCCGGGACAGGGGTCGGCTACACCTTC. Protein sequence: CASSPGTGVGYTF.

This chain connects TRBV11-2 to TRBJ2-1; the D gene is possibly TRBD1 (6 bases). The CDR3 spans 16 residues. Trimming took off 11 bases at V and 3 bases at J, with 23 bases between the two ends. Per germline, CDR1 SGHAT and CDR2 FQNNGV. In DNA, the CDR3 is TGTGCCTGCCGCCCCCCGGGACACCTTTTCTACAATGAGCAGTTCTTC. Its translation is CACRPPGHLFYNEQFF.

This clonotype came up many times. The V gene is TRBV19, the J gene TRBJ1-5, with TRBD1 matching over 9 bases. CDR1 and CDR2 from the germline V gene are LNHDA and SQIVND (reference sequence). Trimming took 9 bases from V and 7 from J; bases not matched to a gene: 10. The CDR3 has 14 residues. CDR3 coding DNA: TGTGCCAGCCTGGACAGGGGAGGCTACCAGCCCCAGCATTTT. It is translated as CASLDRGGYQPQHF.

This clonotype was seen at least ten times. This chain joins TRBV28 and TRBJ2-4, with 13 nucleotides matching TRBD2. Trimming cost V 5 bases and J 3 bases; bases outside gene matches: 4. CDR1 and CDR2 (germline): MDHEN, SYDVKM. The CDR3 extends over 16 amino acids. The CDR3 DNA follows: TGTGCCAGCAGTGGGGGACTAGCGGGATTCAAAAACATTCAGTACTTC. As protein: CASSGGLAGFKNIQYF.

This clonotype occurred many times. DNA of the CDR3: TGTGCCAGCTCCCAGACAGGGACGGCTCCTGGCTACACCTTC. Residues: CASSQTGTAPGYTF. J is TRBJ1-2 and V is TRBV9; 7 nucleotides line up with TRBD1. The germline gives CDR1 SGDLS, CDR2 YYNGEE. There are 14 residues in the CDR3. J lost 7 bases, V lost 7 bases, and 13 bases had no gene match.

This chain connects TRBV2 to TRBJ1-5, with D unclear. V was cut by 4 bases and J by 2 bases, with 9 bases left in between. This CDR3 region has 14 residues. Germline lookup yields CDR1 SNHLY and CDR2 FYNNEI. The CDR3 reads CASSASLGNQPQHF. The CDR3 DNA follows: TGTGCCAGCAGTGCCAGTCTCGGCAATCAGCCCCAGCATTTT.

The V and J genes are TRBV20-1 and TRBJ2-5; the D is unclear. There are 15 residues in the CDR3. V lost 0 bases to trimming and J lost 0 bases, with 11 bases between them. The germline CDR1 and CDR2 sequences are DFQATT and SNEGSKA (reference sequence). The CDR3 region is CSARDQLSYQETQYF. Written as DNA, the CDR3 is TGCAGTGCTAGAGATCAACTCTCGTACCAAGAGACCCAGTACTTC.

This clonotype was found many times. The chain links TRBV18 to TRBJ2-7; no clear D. Germline-derived CDR1 and CDR2 are KGHSH and LQKENI. This CDR3 spans 12 amino acids. V was pared by 3 bases and J by 6 bases, with 9 bases between. In DNA, the CDR3 is TGTGCCAGCTCACCCGTCTTAAGCGAGCAGTACTTC. Its protein is CASSPVLSEQYF.

This clonotype was seen at least ten times. The CDR3 DNA reads TGCGCCAGCAGCCAAGCAGGCTCCGGTAATGAAAAACTGTTTTTT. This codes for CASSQAGSGNEKLFF. V is TRBV4-1 and J is TRBJ1-4; D remains ambiguous. CDR3 length: 15 amino acids. Per germline, CDR1 MGHRA and CDR2 YSYEKL. Trimming left V 1 base short and J 4 bases short, with 10 bases between.

The table lists this clonotype with a count of one. This chain connects TRBV5-5 to TRBJ2-7; 14 bases map to TRBD2. The CDR3 spans 13 residues. Trimming removed 4 bases from V and 12 bases from J; junction bases left unmatched: 6. Germline V gene data show CDR1 as SGHKS and CDR2 as YYEKEE (reference sequence). In nucleotides, the CDR3 is TGTGCCAGCAGCCAGGGACTAGCGGGGGTGCCGTACGTC. Translation: CASSQGLAGVPYV.

This clonotype was detected many times. The chain has TRBV20-1 and TRBJ1-5, with unresolved D. This CDR3 spans 13 amino acids. V was trimmed by 1 base and J by 0 bases, leaving 4 bases between them. Germline values: CDR1 DFQATT, CDR2 SNEGSKA (reference sequence). The CDR3 DNA sequence: TGCAGTGCTAGAGGGGATAGCAATCAGCCCCAGCATTTT. It codes for CSARGDSNQPQHF.

This clonotype was recorded many times. The rearrangement joins TRBV6-1 to TRBJ2-4; 9 bases are shared with TRBD1. The CDR3 loop spans 14 amino acids. V shed 6 bases and J 5 bases; nucleotides not matched to a gene: 5. Germline V gene sequence: CDR1 MNHNS, CDR2 SASEGT. CDR3 coding DNA: TGTGCCAGCAGGACACAGGGGGCCCAAAACATTCAGTACTTC. Protein product: CASRTQGAQNIQYF.

At least ten counts were recorded for this clonotype. The chain joins TRBV28 to TRBJ2-3; 7 positions match TRBD2. The ends lost 3 bases at V and 3 bases at J; junction bases unmatched: 12. Germline CDR1 and CDR2: MDHEN and SYDVKM. The CDR3 spans 17 residues. CDR3 DNA: TGTGCCAGCAGTTTTCCCGCCCTGGGGCGGGGGACAGATACGCAGTATTTT. Translating it yields CASSFPALGRGTDTQYF.

This clonotype was picked up many times. The rearrangement links TRBV29-1 to TRBJ2-3; possibly TRBD2 for D (6 bases). Trimming took 1 base from V and 3 from J, leaving 14 bases between them. In germline, CDR1 is SQVTM, CDR2 ANQGSEA. This CDR3 contains 15 residues. CDR3 coding DNA: TGCAGCGTTGAAGCTGCCGCGGGGAGGACAGATACGCAGTATTTT. This codes for CSVEAAAGRTDTQYF.

This clonotype was seen repeatedly, ten times or more. The chain carries TRBV20-1 and TRBJ2-1, with 8 bases identical to TRBD2. Germline CDR1 DFQATT, CDR2 SNEGSKA (reference sequence). This CDR3 is built from 15 residues. V gave up 3 bases and J gave up 6 bases; unmatched junction bases: 10. CDR3 sequence (DNA): TGCAGTGCTAGTGCCGGGACTAGTGGATCCAATGAGCAGTTCTTC. Its protein product is CSASAGTSGSNEQFF.

This clonotype was seen repeatedly, ten times or more. V gene TRBV7-9 combines with J gene TRBJ2-1; D uncertain. Deletions cut 0 bases from V and 4 bases from J, with 16 bases between. The CDR3 is made up of 17 amino acids. Germline V lookup: CDR1 SEHNR, CDR2 FQNEAQ (reference sequence). The CDR3 here is CASSLAQPGVAYNEQFF. In nucleotides, the CDR3 is TGTGCCAGCAGCTTAGCACAGCCTGGGGTAGCTTACAATGAGCAGTTCTTC. Full variable domain (missing parts from reference TRBV7-9 and TRBJ2-1): DTGVSQNPRHKITKRGQNVTFRCDPISEHNRLYWYRQTLGQGPEFLTYFQNEAQLEKSRLLSDRFSAERPKGSFSTLEIQRTEQGDSAMYLCASSLAQPGVAYNEQFFGPGTRLTVL.

This clonotype was seen at least ten times. One end of the junction varies from germline; a read error may be responsible. The genes are TRBV7-9 and TRBJ1-2; unclear D gene. Germline CDR1 reads SEHNR; CDR2 reads FQNEAQ (reference sequence). The CDR3 is made up of 12 amino acids. The CDR3 is CASSLAPGAGYF. The DNA for the CDR3 is TGTGCCAGCAGCTTAGCGCCGGGCGCGGGCTACTTC.

The table lists this clonotype with a few counts. The chain joins TRBV12-3 or TRBV12-4 to TRBJ2-3; a possible D gene is TRBD2 (5 bases). The J call may be faulty, since TRBJ2-7 better matches the DNA end. The CDR3 runs 16 residues. The CDR3 here is CASAAWTPGSSYEQYF. The CDR3 nucleotides read TGTGCCAGTGCCGCATGGACTCCAGGTAGCTCCTACGAGCAGTACTTC.

Many counts were recorded for this clonotype. One end of the junction varies from germline; a read error may be responsible. This chain connects TRBV19 to TRBJ2-7, with TRBD1 identical over 7 bases. Germline lookup yields CDR1 LNHDA and CDR2 SQIVND (reference sequence). The CDR3 has 11 amino acids. This CDR3 is CASSIGQAFIF. As DNA, the CDR3 is TGTGCCAGTAGTATCGGACAGGCGTTCATCTTC.

At least ten counts were recorded for this clonotype. This chain uses TRBV19 with TRBJ2-2, with 8 bases that match TRBD1. From germline, CDR1 is LNHDA and CDR2 SQIVND (reference sequence). CDR3 length: 15 amino acids. The junction had 5 bases not matched to a gene; V was cut back by 8 bases and J by 0 bases. CDR3 amino acids: CASQGAATNTGELFF. CDR3 coding DNA: TGTGCCAGTCAGGGGGCGGCTACGAACACCGGGGAGCTGTTTTTT.

This clonotype was detected a few times. This rearrangement joins TRBV5-4 to TRBJ2-5, with 11 bases identical to TRBD2. The CDR3 loop spans 15 amino acids. Germline loops: CDR1 SGHNT, CDR2 YYREEE (reference sequence). V was pared by 3 bases and J by 4 bases, with 5 bases of the junction left unmatched. The DNA of the CDR3 is TGTGCCAGCAGCTCGCCGGGGACTAGCGGAGAGACCCAGTACTTC. It yields the protein CASSSPGTSGETQYF.

At least ten counts were recorded for this clonotype. The chain combines TRBV28 with TRBJ1-5, with a weak D call TRBD1 (6 bases). The CDR3 has 16 amino acids. Trimming removed 2 bases from V and 2 bases from J, with 13 bases in between. CDR1 MDHEN and CDR2 SYDVKM come from the germline V gene. The CDR3: CASSLISAGGNQPQHF. DNA of the CDR3: TGTGCCAGCAGTTTAATCTCGGCAGGGGGCAATCAGCCCCAGCATTTT.

About this clonotype: A read error may explain this, as a much larger clone is one base away. This sequence joins TRBV2 and TRBJ2-2; no clear D. The V gene's germline CDR1 is SNHLY and CDR2 FYNNEI. The V and J ends lost 6 bases and 4 bases respectively, with 12 bases between them. This CDR3 has 14 amino acids. CDR3 sequence (DNA): TGTGCCAGCAGCTTCCGACGGACCACCGGGGAGCTGTTTTTT. This encodes CASSFRRTTGELFF.